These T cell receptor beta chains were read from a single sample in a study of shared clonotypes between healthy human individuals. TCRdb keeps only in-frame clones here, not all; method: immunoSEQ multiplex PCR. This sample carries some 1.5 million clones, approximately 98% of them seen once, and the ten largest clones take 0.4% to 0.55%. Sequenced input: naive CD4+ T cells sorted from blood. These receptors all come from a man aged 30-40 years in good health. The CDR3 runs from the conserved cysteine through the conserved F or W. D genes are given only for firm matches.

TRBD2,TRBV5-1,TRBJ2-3,TGCGCCAGCAGCCAGGGGACTAGCGGGGGCGGGGATACGCAGTATTTT,CASSQGTSGGGDTQYF
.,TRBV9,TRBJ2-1,TGTGCCAGCAGCGTAGGTAGCGGAATATACAATGAGCAGTTCTTC,CASSVGSGIYNEQFF
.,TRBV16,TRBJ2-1,TGTGCCAGCAGCCAAAAAGGGCTAGTTTGGAATGAGCAGTTCTTC,CASSQKGLVWNEQFF
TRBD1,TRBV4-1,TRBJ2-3,TGCGCCAGCAGCTCCTTTGGGACAGGGGGCCCGACAGATACGCAGTATTTT,CASSSFGTGGPTDTQYF
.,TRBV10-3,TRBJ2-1,TGTGCCATCAGTGAGTCCCCCGGGCTAGCGATCTCGGGCTCCTACAATGAGCAGTTCTTC,CAISESPGLAISGSYNEQFF
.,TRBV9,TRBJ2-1,TGTGCCAGCAGCGCTAAGAGGGACTCCTACAATGAGCAGTTCTTC,CASSAKRDSYNEQFF
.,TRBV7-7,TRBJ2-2,TGTGCTAGCAGCCGGACAGACACCGGGGAGCTGTTTTTT,CASSRTDTGELFF
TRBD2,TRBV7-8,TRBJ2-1,TGTGCCAGCAGCTCACTAGCGGGCCCCAGGGGGTATGAGCAGTTCTTC,CASSSLAGPRGYEQFF
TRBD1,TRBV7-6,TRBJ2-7,TGTGCCAGCAGCTCCTCACAGGGGAGCTCCTACGAGCAGTACTTC,CASSSSQGSSYEQYF
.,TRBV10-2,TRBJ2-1,TGCGCCAGCAGTGCGGCGGGGAATGAGCAGTTCTTC,CASSAAGNEQFF
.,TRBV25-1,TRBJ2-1,TGTGCCAGCAGTGATTGGAAGAATGAGCAGTTCTTC,CASSDWKNEQFF
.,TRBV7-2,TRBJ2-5,TGTGCCAGCAGCTTGAACGGGTGGAAAGAGACCCAGTACTTC,CASSLNGWKETQYF
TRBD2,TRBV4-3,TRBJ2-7,TGCGCCAGCAGCCGGGGGACTAGCGGGGCCTACGAGCAGTACTTC,CASSRGTSGAYEQYF
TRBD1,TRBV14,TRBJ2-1,TGTGCCAGCACCAGGACAGGGGACTACAATGAGCAGTTCTTC,CASTRTGDYNEQFF